This T cell receptor (beta chain) was profiled in a study of vaccination and CD4 T cells after COVID-19. Whole-study context: The makeup of the convalescents was six males and four females, two of them Hispanic.

Specified treatment: 10-day PBMC culture with coronavirus spike peptide pools or control peptides (ViraFEST assay). For ViraFEST, peptide pools expanded antigen-specific T cells, after which the TCRs were sequenced. With regard to this clonotype: The antigen remains undetermined.

The CDR3 covers 14 residues. In germline, CDR1 is LNHDA, CDR2 SQIVND (reference sequence). The junction had 6 bases not matched to a gene; V was cut back by 6 bases and J by 7 bases. The Oncomine TCR Beta short-read assay was what sequenced the DNA obtained from cultured CD4+ T cells. Each CDR3 protein is one row after TCRdb ran MiXCR on the PCR reads. Found here are 12,000 or so distinct CDR3 sequences, under 65% of them singletons; the top ten hold roughly 17%. Here the sequenced sample was cultured CD4+ T cells from blood, taken after SARS-CoV-2 vaccination. This TCR came from a human donor with COVID-19. V gene TRBV19 combines with J gene TRBJ2-1, with TRBD2 identical over 10 bases. CDR3 residues: CASRERGGRNEQFF. CDR3 DNA: TGTGCCAGTAGGGAGCGGGGGGGGAGGAATGAGCAGTTCTTC.